This T cell receptor (beta chain) was obtained from a study of cytomegalovirus exposure and HLA in healthy donors. Study outcomes and limitations: Reports indicated that the classifier achieved high specificity and sensitivity in diagnosing cytomegalovirus status.

The CDR3 is 15 amino acids. CDR1 and CDR2 from the germline V gene are SGHDT and YYEEEE. The trim removed 4 bases at V and 3 bases at J, leaving 8 bases unmatched. This clone has just one count. Its antigen is as yet unknown. Both 60 Vbeta primers and 13 Jbeta primers went into the PCR. Using immunoSEQ multiplex PCR, the repertoire was profiled, and TCRdb retains in-frame clones only, with some absent. Found here are about 190,000 clones, around 85% of them singletons; the top ten hold approximately 3.9%. All the people who gave samples were healthy bone marrow donors. Unrecorded immune exposures were likely, despite nominal health at sampling.

The chain joins TRBV5-6 to TRBJ1-1; 8 positions match TRBD1. Material for sequencing was PBMCs. The clonotype was recovered from a man in his fifties or sixties in good health and CMV-seronegative. The CDR3 here is CASSLNGQGHTEAFF. The CDR3 DNA reads TGTGCCAGCAGCCTAAACGGACAGGGTCACACTGAAGCTTTCTTT.